Listed here is a single T cell receptor beta chain. No antigen is known for it. This specimen comes from a study of neoadjuvant nivolumab and ipilimumab in lung cancer. Study-wide findings and caveats: A small number of samples were TCR sequenced.

This CDR3 region has 14 residues. The germline V and J ends were trimmed by 1 base and 5 bases, with 11 bases remaining between them. Germline V gene lookup returns CDR1 SGHTA and CDR2 FQGNSA. Only in-frame clones appear in the TCRdb table, and some are missing; sequencing was by immunoSEQ multiplex PCR. The table records approximately 21,000 clones, roughly 84% of them present only once. The chain links TRBV7-2 to TRBJ2-5; unclear D gene. The TCR originated in an adult with non-small cell lung cancer. The starting material was peripheral blood, obtained before neoadjuvant nivolumab, alone or with ipilimumab. This chain's CDR3 is CASSLVNKLETQYF. CDR3 DNA sequence: TGTGCCAGCAGCTTAGTCAACAAATTGGAGACCCAGTACTTC.